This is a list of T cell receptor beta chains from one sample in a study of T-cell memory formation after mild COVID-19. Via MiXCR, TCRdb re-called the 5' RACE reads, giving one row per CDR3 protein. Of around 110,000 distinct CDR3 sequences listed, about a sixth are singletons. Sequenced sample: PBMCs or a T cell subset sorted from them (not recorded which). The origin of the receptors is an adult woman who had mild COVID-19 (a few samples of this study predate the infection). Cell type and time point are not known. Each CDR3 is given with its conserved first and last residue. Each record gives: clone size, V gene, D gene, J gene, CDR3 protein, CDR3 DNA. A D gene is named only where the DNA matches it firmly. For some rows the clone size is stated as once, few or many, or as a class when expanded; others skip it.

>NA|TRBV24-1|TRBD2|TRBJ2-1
CATSGPVAGKVYNEQFF
TGTGCCACCAGTGGGCCAGTAGCGGGGAAGGTCTACAATGAGCAGTTCTTC
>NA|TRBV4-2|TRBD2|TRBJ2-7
CASSPSGGATYEQYF
TGTGCCAGCAGCCCTAGCGGGGGTGCAACCTACGAGCAGTACTTC
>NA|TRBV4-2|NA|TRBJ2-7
CASSQETYPDEQYF
TGTGCCAGCAGCCAAGAAACCTACCCCGACGAGCAGTACTTC
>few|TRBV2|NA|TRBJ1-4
CASSARGATNEKLFF
TGTGCCAGCAGTGCCAGGGGTGCAACTAATGAAAAACTGTTTTTT
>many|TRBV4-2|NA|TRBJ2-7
CASSQSTGQGHEQYF
TGTGCCAGCAGCCAGTCCACCGGCCAGGGCCACGAGCAGTACTTC
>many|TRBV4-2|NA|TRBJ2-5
CASSQDRTLGDQETQYF
TGTGCCAGCAGCCAAGATCGGACACTAGGGGACCAAGAGACCCAGTACTTC
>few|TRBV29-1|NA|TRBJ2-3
CSVLDRPTDTQYF
TGCAGCGTACTCGATAGGCCCACAGATACGCAGTATTTT
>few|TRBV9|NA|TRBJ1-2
CASSVGGEPYGYTF
TGTGCCAGCAGCGTAGGTGGAGAGCCCTATGGCTACACCTTC
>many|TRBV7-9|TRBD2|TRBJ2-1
CASSSSGAYNEQFF
TGTGCCAGCAGCTCTAGCGGGGCCTACAATGAGCAGTTCTTC
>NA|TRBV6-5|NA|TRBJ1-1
CASKDGSTEAFF
TGTGCCAGCAAAGATGGGAGCACTGAAGCTTTCTTT
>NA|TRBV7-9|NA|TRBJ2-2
CASSSPLSTGELFF
TGTGCCAGCAGCTCCCCGTTGAGCACCGGGGAGCTGTTTTTT
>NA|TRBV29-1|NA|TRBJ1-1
CSAWTDEAFF
TGCAGCGCCTGGACGGACGAAGCTTTCTTT
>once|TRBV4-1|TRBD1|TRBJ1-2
CASRRDRVGSYGYTF
TGCGCCAGCAGAAGAGACAGGGTGGGAAGCTATGGCTACACCTTC
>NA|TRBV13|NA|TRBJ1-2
CASSLVVPGGYTF
TGTGCCAGCAGCTTAGTAGTTCCAGGTGGCTACACCTTC
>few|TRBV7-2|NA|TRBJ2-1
CASSSSWRGRGYNEQFF
TGTGCCAGCAGCTCTTCCTGGCGGGGGAGGGGGTACAATGAGCAGTTCTTC
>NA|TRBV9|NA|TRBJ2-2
CASSVALGGSRDGELFF
TGTGCCAGCAGCGTAGCTCTGGGGGGCAGCCGAGACGGGGAGCTGTTTTTT
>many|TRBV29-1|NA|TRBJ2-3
CSVVQEGITDTQYF
TGCAGCGTCGTCCAGGAAGGAATCACAGATACGCAGTATTTT
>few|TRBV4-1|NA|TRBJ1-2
CASSQDRTGWYGYTF
TGCGCCAGCAGCCAAGATCGAACAGGGTGGTATGGCTACACCTTC
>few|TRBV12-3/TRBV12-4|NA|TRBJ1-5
CASSSSRYNQPQHF
TGTGCCAGCAGTTCCAGCAGGTACAATCAGCCCCAGCATTTT
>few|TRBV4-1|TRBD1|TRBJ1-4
CASSQYLTGVKQKLFF
TGCGCCAGCAGCCAATATCTCACAGGGGTAAAACAAAAACTGTTTTTT
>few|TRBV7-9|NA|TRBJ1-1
CASRVPENTEAFF
TGTGCCAGCAGGGTGCCGGAGAACACTGAAGCTTTCTTT
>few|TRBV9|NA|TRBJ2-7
CASSVGFPYEQYF
TGTGCCAGCAGCGTAGGGTTCCCCTACGAGCAGTACTTC
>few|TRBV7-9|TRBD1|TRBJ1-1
CASSDLVTGRVTEAFF
TGTGCCAGCAGCGACCTAGTGACAGGGAGGGTCACTGAAGCTTTCTTT
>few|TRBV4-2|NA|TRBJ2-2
CASSQAHETYWELFF
TGTGCCAGCAGCCAAGCCCACGAGACTTATTGGGAGCTGTTTTTT
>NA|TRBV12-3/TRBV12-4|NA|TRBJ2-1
CASSFLGDNEQFF
TGTGCCAGCAGTTTTTTGGGGGACAATGAGCAGTTCTTC